Listed below are T cell receptor beta chains from one sample, sequenced in a study of metastatic and nonmetastatic thyroid tumors. TCRdb ran MiXCR on the PCR reads. The sample includes about 6,600 clones, roughly 35% of them seen just once. Sample: adjacent normal tissue. These receptors all come from a female donor with papillary thyroid cancer or a benign thyroid nodule (not recorded which). Some clones in this sample may be carry-over from other donors' samples. Each CDR3 is given with its conserved first and last residue. Each record gives: clone size, D gene, V gene, J gene, CDR3 DNA, CDR3 protein. D genes are given only for firm matches. A clone size is listed for some rows: how often the clone was seen (once, few, many), or a class if it is expanded.

few	NA	TRBV7-3	TRBJ2-2	TGTGCCAGCAGCACCGACTCATACACCGGGGAGCTGTTTTTT	CASSTDSYTGELFF
few	NA	TRBV12-3/TRBV12-4	TRBJ2-5	TGTGCCAGCAAGTTTAAGGACCAGTACTTC	CASKFKDQYF
NA	NA	TRBV12-3/TRBV12-4	TRBJ2-7	TGTGCCAGCAGTTTAGGGACAGTTTCCTACGAGCAGTACTTC	CASSLGTVSYEQYF
NA	NA	TRBV7-6	TRBJ2-3	TGTGCCAGCAGCCCACGAGGTCTGTTCACAGATACGCAGTATTTT	CASSPRGLFTDTQYF
few	TRBD1	TRBV6-1	TRBJ2-7	TGTGCCAGCAGTTCTACAGGGGTCGCTTACGAGCAGTACTTC	CASSSTGVAYEQYF
NA	TRBD1	TRBV6-2/TRBV6-3	TRBJ1-1	TGTGCCAGCAGACAGGGGTACACTGAAGCTTTCTTT	CASRQGYTEAFF
once	TRBD1	TRBV18	TRBJ2-6	TGTGCCAGCTCACAACAGGGGTATGGGGCTGGGGCCAACGTCCTGACTTTC	CASSQQGYGAGANVLTF
NA	NA	TRBV27	TRBJ2-7	TGTGCCAGCAGTTTAGGGGCTGGACTAACGTACGAGCAGTACTTC	CASSLGAGLTYEQYF
NA	NA	TRBV7-8	TRBJ2-1	TGTGCCAGCAGCTTAGGGGTAATGCGGGGGCTCTACAATGAGCAGTTCTTC	CASSLGVMRGLYNEQFF
NA	NA	TRBV6-1	TRBJ1-2	TGTGCCAGCAGTGGTCAGATTGGCTACACCTTC	CASSGQIGYTF
NA	NA	TRBV7-9	TRBJ1-2	TGTGCCAGCAGCTTAGAGCAGAGAAACTATGGCTACACCTTC	CASSLEQRNYGYTF
NA	TRBD1	TRBV5-1	TRBJ1-2	TGCGCCAGCAGCGACGGACAGGGATTTTCCTATGGCTACACCTTC	CASSDGQGFSYGYTF
few	NA	TRBV24-1	TRBJ1-1	TGTGCCACCGGGCCCAATGGGGGGGGTGAAGCTTTCTTT	CATGPNGGGEAFF
few	NA	TRBV10-1	TRBJ1-1	TGCGCCAGCAAAAACGACGGTTACACTGAAGCTTTCTTT	CASKNDGYTEAFF
NA	NA	TRBV6-4	TRBJ1-1	TGTGCCAGCAGCTGGGTCCTTCTGGTTTCCACTGAAGCTTTCTTT	CASSWVLLVSTEAFF
few	NA	TRBV20-1	TRBJ2-7	TGCAGTGCTAGGCGGGACGGGTCGGACGAGCAGTACTTC	CSARRDGSDEQYF
large	NA	TRBV28	TRBJ1-6	TGTGCCAGCAGTACCGGGCCCGTTTATAATTCACCCCTCCACTTT	CASSTGPVYNSPLHF
NA	NA	TRBV2	TRBJ1-3	TGTGCCAGCAGTTGGTCCCCCTCGGTCCGCTCTGGAAACACCATATATTTT	CASSWSPSVRSGNTIYF
few	NA	TRBV28	TRBJ2-7	TGTGCCAGCAGTCGCCGGCACCGGGATCAACCTTACGAGCAGTACTTC	CASSRRHRDQPYEQYF
NA	TRBD1	TRBV2	TRBJ1-1	TGTGCCAGCAGGGACAGGGGGCCGGTAGCTTTCTTT	CASRDRGPVAFF
NA	TRBD1	TRBV11-1	TRBJ2-7	TGTGCCAGCAGCTCCCGGGACAGGGACTACGAGCAGTACTTC	CASSSRDRDYEQYF
once	NA	TRBV5-1	TRBJ2-7	TGCGCCAGCAGCTTGGGGGGCAGGGTTAGACCCTACTACGAGCAGTACTTC	CASSLGGRVRPYYEQYF
NA	NA	TRBV12-3/TRBV12-4	TRBJ2-7	TGTGCCATCAGTCAGGCGGTCGGCGAGCAGTACTTC	CAISQAVGEQYF
few	NA	TRBV19	TRBJ2-3	TGTGCCAGTAAAGGTGTGGGAGCGCGCACAGATACGCAGTATTTT	CASKGVGARTDTQYF
NA	NA	TRBV9	TRBJ1-2	TGTGCCAGCAGCTCCATTCAGGGACTTGGGGATGGCTACACCTTC	CASSSIQGLGDGYTF
NA	NA	TRBV20-1	TRBJ1-5	TGCAGTGCACTTAAGGCTGGGGGCAATCAGCCCCAGCATTTT	CSALKAGGNQPQHF
few	TRBD2	TRBV25-1	TRBJ2-5	TGTGCCAGCAGCGACGATGTACTAGCGGGAGTAGAGACCCAGTACTTC	CASSDDVLAGVETQYF
medium-sized	NA	TRBV24-1	TRBJ2-4	TGTGCCACCAGTGATAATACAGGGATGGCCAAAAACATTCAGTACTTC	CATSDNTGMAKNIQYF
NA	TRBD2	TRBV27	TRBJ2-7	TGTGCCAGCAGTGTCTACCGGACTAGCGGGAGCTTTGAGCAGTACTTC	CASSVYRTSGSFEQYF
NA	NA	TRBV19	TRBJ2-6	TGTGCCAGTAGCCCCCTAAATTCTGGGGCCAACGTCCTGACTTTC	CASSPLNSGANVLTF
NA	TRBD1	TRBV27	TRBJ2-7	TGTGCCAGCAGTTCTTACTTTGGCGGGACAGGGAAAGGAAACTCCTACGAGCAGTACTTC	CASSSYFGGTGKGNSYEQYF
few	NA	TRBV27	TRBJ1-1	TGTGCCAGCAGTCAAAAGGGTGCAGGGTACACTGAAGCTTTCTTT	CASSQKGAGYTEAFF
medium-sized	NA	TRBV30	TRBJ1-1	TGTGCCTGGCGTGGCCAGGGACGGAACACTGAAGCTTTCTTT	CAWRGQGRNTEAFF
once	NA	TRBV5-6	TRBJ2-1	TGTGCCAGCAGCTTGGGGGTAGCGAATGAGCAGTTCTTC	CASSLGVANEQFF
NA	TRBD1	TRBV5-1	TRBJ2-3	TGCGCCAGCAGCTTCACCGGGACAGGGCGGACAGATACGCAGTATTTT	CASSFTGTGRTDTQYF
few	NA	TRBV20-1	TRBJ1-1	TGCAGTGCTAGGGCCCAGGGAGGAGTGTGGACTGAAGCTTTCTTT	CSARAQGGVWTEAFF
NA	NA	TRBV20-1	TRBJ2-5	TGCAGTGCTAGAGGGGGAAGCCACTCAACACAAGAGACCCAGTACTTC	CSARGGSHSTQETQYF
few	NA	TRBV6-1	TRBJ1-2	TGTGCCAGCAGTGAGCCCGGGTCCCCGTCCTTCTATGGCTACACCTTC	CASSEPGSPSFYGYTF